This TCR beta chain is from a study of blood T cell repertoires in COVID-19. Study context: Samples representing acute and convalescent COVID-19 were sourced from the United States, Italy and Spain. T cells, B-cell-depleted T cells, or PBMCs supplied cDNA or gDNA.

This clone has only one observation. V dropped 5 bases and J dropped 4; count of bases not matched to a gene: 8. The CDR3 totals 16 residues. Germline-derived CDR1 and CDR2 are SEHNR and FQNEAQ (reference sequence). Authors' analysis steps: Estimation of nucleated cell counts was performed using reference gene primer amplification. Profiling relied on immunoSEQ multiplex PCR, and the TCRdb table lists in-frame clones only, not all of them. The DNA was the basis for D and trimming; V, J and clone size are from that table. The repertoire holds about 37,000 clones, approximately 87% seen once, with 44% in the top ten.

The receptor's source is a human donor in a cohort sampled during active COVID-19. Specimen: peripheral blood. This chain connects TRBV7-9 to TRBJ1-6; 7 bases line up with TRBD1. The CDR3 DNA follows: TGTGCCAGCAGCCCGCAAACAGGGGCGTATAATTCACCCCTCCACTTT. It encodes CASSPQTGAYNSPLHF.